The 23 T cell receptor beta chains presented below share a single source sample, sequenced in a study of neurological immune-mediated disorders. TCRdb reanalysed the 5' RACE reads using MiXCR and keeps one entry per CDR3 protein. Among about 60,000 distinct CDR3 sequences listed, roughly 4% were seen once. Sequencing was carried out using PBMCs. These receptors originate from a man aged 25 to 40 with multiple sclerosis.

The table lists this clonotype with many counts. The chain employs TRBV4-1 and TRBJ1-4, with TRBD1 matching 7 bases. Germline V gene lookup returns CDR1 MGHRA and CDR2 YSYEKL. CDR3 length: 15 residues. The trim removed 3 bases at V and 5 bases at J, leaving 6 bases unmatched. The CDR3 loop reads CASSQMTGRNEKLFF. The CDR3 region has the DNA TGCGCCAGCAGCCAGATGACAGGGAGGAATGAAAAACTGTTTTTT.

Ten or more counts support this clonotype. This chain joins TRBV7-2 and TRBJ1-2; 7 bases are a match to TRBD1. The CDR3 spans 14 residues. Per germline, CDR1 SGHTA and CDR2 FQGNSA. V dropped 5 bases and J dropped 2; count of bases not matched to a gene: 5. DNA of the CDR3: TGTGCCAGCAGCGCCCGGGACAGAAACTATGGCTACACCTTC. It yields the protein CASSARDRNYGYTF.

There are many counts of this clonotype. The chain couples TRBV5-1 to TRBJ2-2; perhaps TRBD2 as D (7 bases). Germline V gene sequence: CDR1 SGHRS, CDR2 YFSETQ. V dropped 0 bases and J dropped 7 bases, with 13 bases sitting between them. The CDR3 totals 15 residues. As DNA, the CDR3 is TGCGCCAGCAGCTTGGACGTAGGGGGGGACGGGGAGCTGTTTTTT. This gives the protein CASSLDVGGDGELFF.

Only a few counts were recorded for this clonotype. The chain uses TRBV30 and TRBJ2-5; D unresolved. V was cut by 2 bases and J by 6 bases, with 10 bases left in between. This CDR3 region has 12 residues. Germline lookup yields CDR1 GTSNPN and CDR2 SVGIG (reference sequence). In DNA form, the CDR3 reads TGTGCCTGGAGTTCGGCCTTTCAGACCCAGTACTTC. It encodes CAWSSAFQTQYF.

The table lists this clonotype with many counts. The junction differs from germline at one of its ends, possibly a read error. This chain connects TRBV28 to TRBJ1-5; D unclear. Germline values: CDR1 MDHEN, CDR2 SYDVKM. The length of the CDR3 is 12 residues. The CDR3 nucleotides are TGTGCCAGCAGTTTTACTTATCAGCCCCAGAATTTT. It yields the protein CASSFTYQPQNF.

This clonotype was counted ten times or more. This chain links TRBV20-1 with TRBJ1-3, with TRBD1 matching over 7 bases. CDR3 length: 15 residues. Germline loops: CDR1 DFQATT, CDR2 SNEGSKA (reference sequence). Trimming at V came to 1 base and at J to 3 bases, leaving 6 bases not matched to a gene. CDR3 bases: TGCAGTGCTAGAGGGAGGACAGGATTTGGAAACACCATATATTTT. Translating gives CSARGRTGFGNTIYF.

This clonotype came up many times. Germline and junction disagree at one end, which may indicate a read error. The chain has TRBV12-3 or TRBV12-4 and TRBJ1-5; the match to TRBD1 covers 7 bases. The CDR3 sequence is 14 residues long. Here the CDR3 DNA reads TGTGCCAGCAGTTTAATAGGGGGCAGACAGCCCCAGAATTTT. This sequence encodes CASSLIGGRQPQNF.

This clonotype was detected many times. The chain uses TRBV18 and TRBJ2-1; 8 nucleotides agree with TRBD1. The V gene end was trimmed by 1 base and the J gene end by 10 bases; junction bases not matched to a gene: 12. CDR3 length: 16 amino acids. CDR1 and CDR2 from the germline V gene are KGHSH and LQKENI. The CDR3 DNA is TGTGCCAGCTCACCACTGAAGACAGGGGCGACAACGGAGCAGTTCTTC. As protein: CASSPLKTGATTEQFF. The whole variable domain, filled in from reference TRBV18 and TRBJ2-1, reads NAGVMQNPRHLVRRRGQEARLRCSPMKGHSHVYWYRQLPEEGLKFMVYLQKENIIDESGMPKERFSAEFPKEGPSILRIQQVVRGDSAAYFCASSPLKTGATTEQFFGPGTRLTVL.

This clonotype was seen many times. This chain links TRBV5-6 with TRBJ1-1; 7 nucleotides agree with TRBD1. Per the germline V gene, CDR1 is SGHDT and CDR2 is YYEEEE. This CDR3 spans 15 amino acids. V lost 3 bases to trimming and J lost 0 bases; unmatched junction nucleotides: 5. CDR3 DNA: TGTGCCAGCAGCTCCGGGACAGATATGAACACTGAAGCTTTCTTT. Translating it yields CASSSGTDMNTEAFF. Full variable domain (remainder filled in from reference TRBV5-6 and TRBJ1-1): DAGVTQSPTHLIKTRGQQVTLRCSPKSGHDTVSWYQQALGQGPQFIFQYYEEEERQRGNFPDRFSGHQFPNYSSELNVNALLLGDSALYLCASSSGTDMNTEAFFGQGTRLTVV.

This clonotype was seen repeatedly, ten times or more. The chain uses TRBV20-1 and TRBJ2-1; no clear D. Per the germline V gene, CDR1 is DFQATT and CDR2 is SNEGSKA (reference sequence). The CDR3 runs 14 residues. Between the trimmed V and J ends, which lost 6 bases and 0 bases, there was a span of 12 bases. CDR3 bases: TGCAGTGCCGCCCCCCTGAGCTCCTACAATGAGCAGTTCTTC. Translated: CSAAPLSSYNEQFF.

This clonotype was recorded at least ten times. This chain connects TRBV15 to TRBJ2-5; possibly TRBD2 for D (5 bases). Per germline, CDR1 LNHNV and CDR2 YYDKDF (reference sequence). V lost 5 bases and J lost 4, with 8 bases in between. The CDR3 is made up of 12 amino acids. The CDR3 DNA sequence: TGTGCCACCAGCGCTAGCCGAGAGACCCAGTACTTC. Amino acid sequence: CATSASRETQYF.

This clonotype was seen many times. CDR3 nucleotide sequence: TGCTCAGCGTTTAAGGACCAAACCTACGAGCAGTACTTC. It is translated as CSAFKDQTYEQYF. The chain links TRBV29-1 to TRBJ2-7; no clear D. This CDR3 is 13 amino acids long. Germline CDR1 is SQVTM and CDR2 is ANQGSEA.

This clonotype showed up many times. The CDR3 is CASSSGPSTDTQYF. CDR3 DNA sequence: TGCGCCAGCAGTTCCGGACCTAGCACAGATACGCAGTATTTT. V usage is TRBV5-1 and J usage is TRBJ2-3; no clear D. CDR1 SGHRS and CDR2 YFSETQ come from the germline V gene. V was cut by 5 bases and J by 0 bases, with 10 bases left in between. CDR3 length: 14 amino acids.

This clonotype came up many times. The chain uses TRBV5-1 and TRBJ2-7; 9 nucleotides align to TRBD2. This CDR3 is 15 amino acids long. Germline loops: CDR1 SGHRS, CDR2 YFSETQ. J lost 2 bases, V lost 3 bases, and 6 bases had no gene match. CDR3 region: CASSSNSGSAYEQYF. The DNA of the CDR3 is TGCGCCAGCAGCTCGAATAGCGGGAGCGCCTACGAGCAGTACTTC.

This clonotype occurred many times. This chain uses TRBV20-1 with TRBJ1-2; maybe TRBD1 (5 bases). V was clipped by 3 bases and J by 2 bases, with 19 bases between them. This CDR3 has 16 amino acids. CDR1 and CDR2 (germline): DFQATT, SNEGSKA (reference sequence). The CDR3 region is CSARIPPGTGNYGYTF. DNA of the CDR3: TGCAGTGCTAGGATTCCCCCCGGGACGGGGAACTATGGCTACACCTTC.

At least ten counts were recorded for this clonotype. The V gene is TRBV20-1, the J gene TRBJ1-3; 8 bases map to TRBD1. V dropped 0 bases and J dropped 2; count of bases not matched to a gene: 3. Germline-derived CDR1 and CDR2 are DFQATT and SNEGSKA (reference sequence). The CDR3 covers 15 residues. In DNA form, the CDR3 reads TGCAGTGCTAGAGAAGACAGGGGCACTGGAAACACCATATATTTT. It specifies CSAREDRGTGNTIYF.

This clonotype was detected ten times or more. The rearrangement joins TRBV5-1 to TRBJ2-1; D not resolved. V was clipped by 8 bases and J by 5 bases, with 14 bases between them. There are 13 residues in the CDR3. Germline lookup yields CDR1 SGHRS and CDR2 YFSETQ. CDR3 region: CASSDPQDNEQFF. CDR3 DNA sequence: TGCGCCAGTTCGGACCCCCAGGACAATGAGCAGTTCTTC.

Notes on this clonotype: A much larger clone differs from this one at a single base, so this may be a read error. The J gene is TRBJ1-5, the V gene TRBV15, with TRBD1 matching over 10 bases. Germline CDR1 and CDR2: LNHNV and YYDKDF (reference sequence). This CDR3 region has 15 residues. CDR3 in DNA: TGTGCCACCAGCCTTGACAGGGGGCGGAATCAGCCCCAGAATTTT. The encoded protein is CATSLDRGRNQPQNF.

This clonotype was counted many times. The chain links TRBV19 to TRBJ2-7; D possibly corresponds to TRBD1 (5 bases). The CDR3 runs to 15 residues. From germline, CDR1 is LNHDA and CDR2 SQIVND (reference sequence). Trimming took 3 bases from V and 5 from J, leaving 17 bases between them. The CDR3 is CASSMTAWLENEQYF. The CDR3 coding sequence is TGTGCCAGTAGTATGACAGCGTGGCTGGAGAACGAGCAGTACTTC.

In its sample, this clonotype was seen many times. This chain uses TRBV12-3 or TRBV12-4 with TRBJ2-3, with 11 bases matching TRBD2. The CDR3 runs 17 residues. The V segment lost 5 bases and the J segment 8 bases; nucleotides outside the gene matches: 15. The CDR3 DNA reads TGTGCCAGCAGTCCTAGCGGGGGGACACAGATCGCCAGTACGCAGTATTTT. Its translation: CASSPSGGTQIASTQYF.

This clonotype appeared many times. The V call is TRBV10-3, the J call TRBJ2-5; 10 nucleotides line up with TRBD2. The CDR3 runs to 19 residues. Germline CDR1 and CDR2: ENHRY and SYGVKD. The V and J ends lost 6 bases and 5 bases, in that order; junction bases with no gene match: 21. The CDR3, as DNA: TGTGCCATCAGACCCTGGACTAGCGGAGGGACGCCGGGGGGTGAGACCCAGTACTTC. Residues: CAIRPWTSGGTPGGETQYF.

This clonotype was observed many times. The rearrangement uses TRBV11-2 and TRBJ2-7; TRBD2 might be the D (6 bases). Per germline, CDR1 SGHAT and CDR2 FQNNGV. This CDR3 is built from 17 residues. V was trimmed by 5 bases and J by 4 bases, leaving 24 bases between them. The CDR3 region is CASSPAAGTSSSYEQYF. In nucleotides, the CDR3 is TGTGCCAGCAGCCCCGCGGCCGGGACTTCATCCTCTTACGAGCAGTACTTC.

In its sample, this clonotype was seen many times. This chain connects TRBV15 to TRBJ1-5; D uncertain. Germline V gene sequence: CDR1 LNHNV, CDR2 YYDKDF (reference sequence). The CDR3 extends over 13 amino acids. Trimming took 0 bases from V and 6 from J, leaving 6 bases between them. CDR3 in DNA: TGTGCCACCAGCAGAGATTTGGGTCAGCCCCAGCATTTT. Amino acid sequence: CATSRDLGQPQHF.